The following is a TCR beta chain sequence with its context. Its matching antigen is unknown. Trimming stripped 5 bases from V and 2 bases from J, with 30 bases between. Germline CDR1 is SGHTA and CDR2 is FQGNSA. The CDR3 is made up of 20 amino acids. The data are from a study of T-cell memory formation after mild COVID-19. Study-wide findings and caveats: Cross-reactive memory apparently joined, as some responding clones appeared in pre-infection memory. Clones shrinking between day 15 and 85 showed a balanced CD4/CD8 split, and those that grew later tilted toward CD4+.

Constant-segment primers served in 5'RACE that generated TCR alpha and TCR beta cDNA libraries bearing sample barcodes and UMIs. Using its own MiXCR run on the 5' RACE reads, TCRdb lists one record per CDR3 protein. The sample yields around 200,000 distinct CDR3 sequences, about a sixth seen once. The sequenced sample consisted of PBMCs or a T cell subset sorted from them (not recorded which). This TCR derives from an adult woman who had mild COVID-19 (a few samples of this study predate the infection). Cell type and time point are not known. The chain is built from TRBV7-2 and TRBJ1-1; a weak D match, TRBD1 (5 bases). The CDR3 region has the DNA TGTGCCAGCAGCCCCTGGGTGCCCCGGACAATAAAAGGGAGAAACACTGAAGCTTTCTTT. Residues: CASSPWVPRTIKGRNTEAFF.